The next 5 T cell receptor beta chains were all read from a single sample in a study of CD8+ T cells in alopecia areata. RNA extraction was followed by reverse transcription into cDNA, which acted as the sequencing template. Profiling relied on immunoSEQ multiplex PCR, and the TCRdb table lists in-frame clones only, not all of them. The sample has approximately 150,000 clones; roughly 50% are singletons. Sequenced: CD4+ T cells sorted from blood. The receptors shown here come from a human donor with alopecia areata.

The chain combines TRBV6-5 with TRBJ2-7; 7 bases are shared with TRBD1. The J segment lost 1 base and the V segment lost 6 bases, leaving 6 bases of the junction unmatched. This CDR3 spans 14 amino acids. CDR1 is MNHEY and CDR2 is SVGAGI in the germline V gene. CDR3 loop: CASSPGTVSYEQYF. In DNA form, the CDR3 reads TGTGCCAGCAGCCCCGGGACAGTGTCCTACGAGCAGTACTTC.

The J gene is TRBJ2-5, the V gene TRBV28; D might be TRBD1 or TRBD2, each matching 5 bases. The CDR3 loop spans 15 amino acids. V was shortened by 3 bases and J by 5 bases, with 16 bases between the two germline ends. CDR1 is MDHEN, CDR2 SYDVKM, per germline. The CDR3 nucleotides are TGTGCCAGCAGTTTGGGGACGCGAAACGGGGAGACCCAGTACTTC. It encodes CASSLGTRNGETQYF.

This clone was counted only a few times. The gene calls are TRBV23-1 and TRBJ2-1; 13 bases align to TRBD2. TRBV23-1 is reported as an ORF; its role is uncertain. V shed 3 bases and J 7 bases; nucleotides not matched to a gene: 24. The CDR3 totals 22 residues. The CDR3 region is CASSHTNLPGTSGTCRINEQFF. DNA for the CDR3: TGCGCCAGCAGTCATACAAACCTCCCCGGGACTAGCGGGACCTGCCGGATTAATGAGCAGTTCTTC.

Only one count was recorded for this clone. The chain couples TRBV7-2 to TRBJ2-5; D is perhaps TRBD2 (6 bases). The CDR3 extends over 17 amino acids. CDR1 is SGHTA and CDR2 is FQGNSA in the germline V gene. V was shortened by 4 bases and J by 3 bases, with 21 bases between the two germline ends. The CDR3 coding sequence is TGTGCCAGCAGCTGGAGGGGTTGGGTAGGGGAAGAAGAGACCCAGTACTTC. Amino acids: CASSWRGWVGEEETQYF.

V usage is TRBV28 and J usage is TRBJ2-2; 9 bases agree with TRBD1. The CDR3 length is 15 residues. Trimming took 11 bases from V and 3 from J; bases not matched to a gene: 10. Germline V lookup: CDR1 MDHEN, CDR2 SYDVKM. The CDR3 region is CAGCTGQGYTGELFF. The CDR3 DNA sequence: TGTGCCGGGTGCACGGGACAGGGCTACACCGGGGAGCTGTTTTTT.